A selection of T cell receptor beta chains follows, all from one sample in a study of regulatory T cells in long-lasting Graves disease. TCRdb processed the multiplex PCR reads anew with MiXCR; each CDR3 protein has one entry. The sample lists some 250,000 distinct CDR3 sequences; around 20% were seen once. Sequenced here: peripheral blood mononuclear cells (PBMCs), sampled at new diagnosis, from a patient treated with antithyroid drugs. These receptors originate from a female donor with Graves disease. CDR3s include the opening cysteine and the closing phenylalanine or tryptophan. The D gene is left open where the match is weak.

cdr3_aa d_call v_call cdr3_length
CASSLDGRSSYNEQFF - TRBV13 16
CASKRGAYEQYF TRBD2 TRBV6-1 12
CASSESEGVTPLHF - TRBV10-2 14
CSADRSTDTQYF - TRBV20-1 12
CASSTGTGGGNTIYF TRBD1 TRBV18 15
CASSDPETENTEAFF - TRBV6-1 15
CASSPNGGAYEQYF TRBD2 TRBV18 14
CASSQDMSTSYNSPLHF - TRBV4-1 17
CASSLSLAGEQYF TRBD2 TRBV7-3 13
CASSHADRDRAGELFF TRBD1 TRBV4-1 16
CTAGSYNEQFF - TRBV20-1 11
CASSQEPEEETQYF - TRBV3-1 14
CASKVAGGQDKETQYF TRBD2 TRBV6-1 16
CASIGRDTQYF - TRBV2 11
CASSSMGVTDQSYGYTF - TRBV5-6 17
CASSYHRDGTEAFF - TRBV6-5 14
CASRGSSSGNTIYF - TRBV5-1 14
CASSQEHLAGREQFF TRBD2 TRBV4-2 15
CASSGPYSNQPQHF - TRBV2 14
CSVDRAPQYF - TRBV29-1 10
CASSSNLGGNQPQHF - TRBV7-2 15
CSVGANNEQFF - TRBV20-1 11
CSARDRQGGTDTQYF TRBD1 TRBV20-1 15
CASSTNTGELFF - TRBV7-9 12
CASSVGSRGSDTQYF - TRBV9 15
CASSSTSGSLDTQYF TRBD2 TRBV5-1 15
CASGERGTEAFF - TRBV18 12
CASSRRQGSNSPLHF TRBD1 TRBV5-4 15
CASRHQGNEQFF - TRBV6-1 12
CSARLTYEQYF - TRBV20-1 11
CASIHGRPGNEQFF - TRBV7-2 14
CASSLVLNGEQYF - TRBV12-3/TRBV12-4 13
CASRPQTGYWEQYF TRBD1 TRBV6-2/TRBV6-3 14
CASSMTAMNTEAFF - TRBV19 14
CASSSWTDMNTEAFF - TRBV11-2 15
CASMDPLEEQYF - TRBV27 12
CASSFSRTGGRYNEQFF TRBD2 TRBV11-3 17
CASSRPTGTGSYEQYF TRBD1 TRBV14 16
CASSVGSTMRETQYF - TRBV9 15
CSVDTGYEQYF - TRBV29-1 11
CASSPGRGVSYEQYF TRBD2 TRBV5-5 15
CASSAGLASTGELFF TRBD2 TRBV11-2 15
CASSPPPAGSTIYF - TRBV18 14
CASSLMIGQGLGGELFF TRBD1 TRBV12-3/TRBV12-4 17